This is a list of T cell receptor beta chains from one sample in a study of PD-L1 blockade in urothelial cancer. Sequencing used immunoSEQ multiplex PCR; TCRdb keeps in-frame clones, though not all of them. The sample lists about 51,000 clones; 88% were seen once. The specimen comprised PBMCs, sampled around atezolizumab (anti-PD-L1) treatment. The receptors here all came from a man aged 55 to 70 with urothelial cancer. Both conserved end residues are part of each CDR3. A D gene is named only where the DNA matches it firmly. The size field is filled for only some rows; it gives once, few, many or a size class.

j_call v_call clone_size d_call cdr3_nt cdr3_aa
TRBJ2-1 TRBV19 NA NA TGTGCCAGTAGTAGCGGGACAGCGAACATGGGCGAGCAGTTCTTC CASSSGTANMGEQFF
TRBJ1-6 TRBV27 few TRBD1 TGTGCCAGCAGTACGGCAACGACAGGGGGAAATTCACCCCTCCACTTT CASSTATTGGNSPLHF
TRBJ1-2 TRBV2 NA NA TGTGCCAGCAGTCGCGACAGGTTCTATGGCTACACCTTC CASSRDRFYGYTF
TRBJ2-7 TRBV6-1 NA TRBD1 TGTGCCAGCAGTGGACAGGGCGGGCAGTACTTC CASSGQGGQYF
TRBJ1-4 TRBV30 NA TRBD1 TGTGCCTGGTCCCCGGGACAGGGGTCAACTAATGAAAAACTGTTTTTT CAWSPGQGSTNEKLFF
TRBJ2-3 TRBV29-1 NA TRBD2 TGCAGCGTCGAAGGACTAGCGGGGACTAGCACAGATACGCAGTATTTT CSVEGLAGTSTDTQYF
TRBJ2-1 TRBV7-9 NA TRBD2 TGTGCCAGCAGCTTACTAGCGGGAGGAAGGTCTGAGCAGTTCTTC CASSLLAGGRSEQFF
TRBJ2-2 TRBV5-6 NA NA TGTGCCAGCAGCTTACGGCTAGCGACCGGGGAGCTGTTTTTT CASSLRLATGELFF
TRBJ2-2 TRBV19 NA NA TGTGCCAGTTCTGCTGGCAGGGTACTAACGAACACCGGGGAGCTGTTTTTT CASSAGRVLTNTGELFF
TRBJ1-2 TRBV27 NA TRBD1 TGTGCCAGCAGCCCCAGGGGGCCCAACTATGGCTACACCTTC CASSPRGPNYGYTF
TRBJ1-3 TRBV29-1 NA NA TGCAGCGTTTGGACAGATTCTGGAAACACCATATATTTT CSVWTDSGNTIYF
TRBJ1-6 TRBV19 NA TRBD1 TGTGCCAGTACCCCGGACAGGGAGAGCTCCTATAATTCACCCCTCCACTTT CASTPDRESSYNSPLHF
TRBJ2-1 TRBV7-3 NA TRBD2 TGTGCCAGCAGCCTTGCCGGGGGGGCTTATCATGAGCAGTTCTTC CASSLAGGAYHEQFF
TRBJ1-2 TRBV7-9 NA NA TGTGCCAGCAGCCCCATTCGGAGTGTTGGCTACACCTTC CASSPIRSVGYTF
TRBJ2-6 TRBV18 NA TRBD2 TGTGCCAGCTCACCAGGGGGGGGTGGAGCCAACGTCCTGACTTTC CASSPGGGGANVLTF
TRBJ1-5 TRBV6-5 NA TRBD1 TGTGCCAGCAGTTACTCTGGGACAGGGGATCAGCCCCAGCATTTT CASSYSGTGDQPQHF
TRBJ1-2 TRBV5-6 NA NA TGTGCCAGCAGCCTCCGGACTACCCGCAACTATGGCTACACCTTC CASSLRTTRNYGYTF
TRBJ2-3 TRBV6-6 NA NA TGTGCCAGCAGTTCCTCACAGACAGTCACAGATACGCAGTATTTT CASSSSQTVTDTQYF
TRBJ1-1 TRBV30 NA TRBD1 TGTGCCTGGACGCCCTTGGGACAGGGGGGAGAAGCTTTCTTT CAWTPLGQGGEAFF
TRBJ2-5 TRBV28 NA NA TGTGCCAGCACCTCCCCCGTTCAAAGGGGAGAGACCCAGTACTTC CASTSPVQRGETQYF
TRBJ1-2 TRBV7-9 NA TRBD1 TGTGCCAGCAGCTTACCAGGACAGGTAGACTATGGCTACACCTTC CASSLPGQVDYGYTF
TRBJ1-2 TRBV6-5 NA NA TGTGCCAGCAGTTACGACAGGCTAGGGGGCTACACCTTC CASSYDRLGGYTF
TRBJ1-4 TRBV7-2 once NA TGTGCCAGCAGCTTGGGAAGACAGGAAAAACTGTTTTTT CASSLGRQEKLFF
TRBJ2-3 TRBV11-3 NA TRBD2 TGTGCCAGCAGCTCACGGACTAGTTTACCAGATACGCAGTATTTT CASSSRTSLPDTQYF
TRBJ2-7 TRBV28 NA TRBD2 TGTGCCAGCAGTTGGGGGAGGGCCGGCGAGCAGTACTTC CASSWGRAGEQYF
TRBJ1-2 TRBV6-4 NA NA TGTGCCAGCAGTGAAACAGGAACGGACCTATATGGCTACACCTTC CASSETGTDLYGYTF
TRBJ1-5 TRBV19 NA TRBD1 TGTGCCAGTAGTCCACAGGGGACGGGGTTGGGTCACAATCAGCCCCAGCATTTT CASSPQGTGLGHNQPQHF
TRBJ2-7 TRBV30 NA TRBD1 TGTGCCTGGAGTGTTACTGCCGGGACAGGGAACTTC CAWSVTAGTGNF
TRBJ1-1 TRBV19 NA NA TGTGCCAGTAGTATAATGGGCAGCACTGAAGCTTTCTTT CASSIMGSTEAFF
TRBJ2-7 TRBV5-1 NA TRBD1 TGCGCCAGCAAAACAGGGGGAAACTCCTACGAGCAGTACTTC CASKTGGNSYEQYF
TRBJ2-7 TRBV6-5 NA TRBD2 TGTGCCAGCAGATTACTAGCGGGAGTTTCCGAGCAGTACTTC CASRLLAGVSEQYF
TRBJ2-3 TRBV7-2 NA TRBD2 TGTGCCAGCAGCTTAGCGGGACTAGGGATTGATACGCAGTATTTT CASSLAGLGIDTQYF
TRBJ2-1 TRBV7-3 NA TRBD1 TGTGCCAGCAGCTTGACCGGGACAGGGGGCAATGAGCAGTTCTTC CASSLTGTGGNEQFF
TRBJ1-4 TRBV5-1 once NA TGCGCCAGCAGCTTGGTCCCCGGGAATGAAAAACTGTTTTTT CASSLVPGNEKLFF
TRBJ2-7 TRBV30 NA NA TGTGCCGGAAGGACTGGTTTTTACGAGCAGTACTTC CAGRTGFYEQYF
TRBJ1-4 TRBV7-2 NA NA TGTGCCAGCAGCCTTTATTGGGGGCCCTCAACTAATGAAAAACTGTTTTTT CASSLYWGPSTNEKLFF
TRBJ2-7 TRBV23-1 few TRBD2 TGCGCCAGCTTAGCTAGCGGGATTCCCTACGAGCAGTACTTC CASLASGIPYEQYF